Each of the 10 T cell receptor beta chains below was sequenced from the same sample in a study of blood T cell repertoires in COVID-19. Produced via immunoSEQ multiplex PCR; TCRdb's table is partial and in-frame only. The sample holds approximately 26,000 clones, roughly 91% seen once. Sequencing was performed on peripheral blood. The receptors were gathered from a human donor in a cohort sampled during active COVID-19. The donor label of this sample is uncertain.

This chain uses TRBV6-2 or TRBV6-3 with TRBJ2-7; perhaps TRBD1 as D (5 bases). The CDR3 length is 13 residues. V was clipped by 6 bases and J by 0 bases, with 9 bases between them. Germline CDR1 reads MNHEY; CDR2 reads SVGEGT. The CDR3 loop reads CASSAQDSYEQYF. CDR3 sequence (DNA): TGTGCCAGCAGCGCACAGGACTCCTACGAGCAGTACTTC.

This sequence joins TRBV6-5 and TRBJ1-3; 8 nucleotides align to TRBD1. The V gene end was trimmed by 6 bases and the J gene end by 0 bases; junction bases not matched to a gene: 4. CDR3 length: 15 residues. From germline, CDR1 is MNHEY and CDR2 SVGAGI. Here the CDR3 reads CASSQDRGSGNTIYF. The DNA of the CDR3 is TGTGCCAGCAGCCAAGACAGGGGCTCTGGAAACACCATATATTTT.

The chain combines TRBV13 with TRBJ2-7; TRBD1 aligns across 7 bases. Germline CDR1 reads PRHDT; CDR2 reads FYEKMQ (reference sequence). The CDR3 has 15 residues. Trimming at V came to 4 bases and at J to 0 bases, leaving 6 bases not matched to a gene. The CDR3 DNA is TGTGCCAGCAGCTCTCCGGGACAGAGCTCCTACGAGCAGTACTTC. This sequence encodes CASSSPGQSSYEQYF.

This clone occurred a few times. The gene calls are TRBV6-5 and TRBJ2-3; maybe TRBD2 (5 bases). The germline V and J ends were trimmed by 4 bases and 1 base, with 12 bases remaining between them. The V gene's germline CDR1 is MNHEY and CDR2 SVGAGI. The CDR3 has 15 amino acids. The CDR3, as DNA: TGTGCCAGCAGTTGGGGTAGCGCCGGCACAGATACGCAGTATTTT. Translation: CASSWGSAGTDTQYF.

The chain couples TRBV3-1 (or the pseudogene TRBV3-2) to TRBJ1-5; 7 bases line up with TRBD1. J was trimmed by 6 bases and V by 4 bases; bases with no gene match: 6. Per germline, CDR1 LGHDT and CDR2 YNNKEL (reference sequence). This CDR3 spans 14 amino acids. The CDR3 nucleotides are TGTGCCAGCAGCCGAGCGACAGGGAGTCAGCCCCAGCATTTT. Encoded protein: CASSRATGSQPQHF.

The chain uses TRBV18 and TRBJ2-7, with 7 positions matching TRBD1. This CDR3 region has 14 residues. Per the germline V gene, CDR1 is KGHSH and CDR2 is LQKENI. V dropped 3 bases and J dropped 2; count of bases not matched to a gene: 4. Here the CDR3 reads CASSPNRGPYEQYF. CDR3 in DNA: TGTGCCAGCTCACCCAACAGGGGACCCTACGAGCAGTACTTC.

The V and J genes are TRBV6-5 and TRBJ2-3, with D maybe TRBD2 (5 bases). CDR1 MNHEY and CDR2 SVGAGI come from the germline V gene. Trimming took 6 bases from V and 6 from J, leaving 7 bases between them. The CDR3 consists of 11 residues. The CDR3 here is CASSRGDTQYF. The CDR3 DNA reads as TGTGCCAGCAGCCGCGGGGATACGCAGTATTTT.

This clone was counted a few times. The V and J genes are TRBV11-1 and TRBJ1-6; 7 bases are a match to TRBD1. This CDR3 has 14 residues. V lost 5 bases and J lost 5; bases outside the gene matches: 3. Germline V gene sequence: CDR1 SGHAT, CDR2 FQDESV (reference sequence). DNA of the CDR3: TGTGCCAGCAGCCACAGGGGAAATAATTCACCCCTCCACTTT. As protein: CASSHRGNNSPLHF. Full variable domain (outside the CDR3, taken from reference TRBV11-1 and TRBJ1-6): EAEVAQSPRYKITEKSQAVAFWCDPISGHATLYWYRQILGQGPELLVQFQDESVVDDSQLPKDRFSAERLKGVDSTLKIQPAELGDSAMYLCASSHRGNNSPLHFGNGTRLTVT.

This rearrangement joins TRBV6-6 to TRBJ1-2; no clear D gene. Germline lookup yields CDR1 MNHNY and CDR2 SVGAGI (reference sequence). V lost 2 bases and J 6 bases, leaving 10 bases between the germline ends. The CDR3 sequence is 13 residues long. The CDR3 loop reads CASSYEGDNGYTF. The CDR3 DNA reads TGTGCCAGCAGTTACGAGGGAGACAATGGCTACACCTTC.

This chain connects TRBV6-5 to TRBJ2-1; a possible D gene is TRBD2 (5 bases). V was shortened by 5 bases and J by 5 bases, with 13 bases between the two germline ends. The CDR3 contains 14 residues. Germline V gene data show CDR1 as MNHEY and CDR2 as SVGAGI. The DNA for the CDR3 is TGTGCCAGCAGTCGACGGGGTTTTAACAATGAGCAGTTCTTC. Protein: CASSRRGFNNEQFF.